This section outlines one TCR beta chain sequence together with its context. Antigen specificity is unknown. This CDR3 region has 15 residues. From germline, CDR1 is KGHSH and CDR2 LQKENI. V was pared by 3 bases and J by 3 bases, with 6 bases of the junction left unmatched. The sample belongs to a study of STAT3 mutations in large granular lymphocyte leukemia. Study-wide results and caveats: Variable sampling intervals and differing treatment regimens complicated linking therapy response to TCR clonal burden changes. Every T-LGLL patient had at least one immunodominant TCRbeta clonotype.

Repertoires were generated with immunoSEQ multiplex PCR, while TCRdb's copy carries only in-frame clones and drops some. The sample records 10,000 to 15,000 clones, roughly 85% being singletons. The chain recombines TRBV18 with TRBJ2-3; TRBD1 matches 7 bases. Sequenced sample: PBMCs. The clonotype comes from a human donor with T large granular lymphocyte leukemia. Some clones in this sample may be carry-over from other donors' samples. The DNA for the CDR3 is TGTGCCAGCTCACCGGAGACAGGGTTAACAGATACGCAGTATTTT. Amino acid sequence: CASSPETGLTDTQYF.